This T cell receptor beta chain was sequenced in a study of CD8+ T cells in alopecia areata. The CDR3 spans 16 residues. V lost 5 bases, J lost 1 base, and 9 bases stayed unmatched. Looked up from germline, CDR1 is SGHVS and CDR2 is FQNEAQ. Isolated RNA was reverse transcribed into cDNA used as the sequencing template. Profiled with immunoSEQ multiplex PCR; TCRdb holds only in-frame clones, not every one. The data hold about 180,000 clones, with approximately 50% observed a single time. Findings of the study overall: Scalp clonality and expanded CD8+ clones among the top 100 showed significant decreases with tofacitinib.

To note about this clone: Its antigen is still unknown.

Treatment: oral pan-JAK inhibitor, 5-10 mg twice daily. Punch biopsies of lesional scalp, plus peripheral blood, were taken from alopecia areata patients. This receptor was obtained from a human donor with alopecia areata. The source material was CD8+ T cells sorted from blood, sampled at roughly week 52, from a patient treated with tofacitinib. The chain links TRBV7-8 to TRBJ1-1, with 8 positions matching TRBD1. Written as DNA, the CDR3 is TGTGCCAGCAGCGTCCGGACAGGGACGAAGAACACTGAAGCTTTCTTT. It yields the protein CASSVRTGTKNTEAFF.